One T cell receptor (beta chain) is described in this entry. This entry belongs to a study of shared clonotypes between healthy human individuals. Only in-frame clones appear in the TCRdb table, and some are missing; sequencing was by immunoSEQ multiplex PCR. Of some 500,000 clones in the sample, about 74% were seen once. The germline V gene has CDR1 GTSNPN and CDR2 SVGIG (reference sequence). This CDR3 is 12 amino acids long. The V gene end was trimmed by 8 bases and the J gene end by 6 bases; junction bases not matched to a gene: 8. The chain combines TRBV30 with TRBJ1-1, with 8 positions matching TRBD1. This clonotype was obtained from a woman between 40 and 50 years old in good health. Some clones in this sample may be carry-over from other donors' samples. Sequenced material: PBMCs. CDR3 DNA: TGTGCCGGGAACAGGGGGGGTCCTGAAGCTTTCTTT. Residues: CAGNRGGPEAFF.